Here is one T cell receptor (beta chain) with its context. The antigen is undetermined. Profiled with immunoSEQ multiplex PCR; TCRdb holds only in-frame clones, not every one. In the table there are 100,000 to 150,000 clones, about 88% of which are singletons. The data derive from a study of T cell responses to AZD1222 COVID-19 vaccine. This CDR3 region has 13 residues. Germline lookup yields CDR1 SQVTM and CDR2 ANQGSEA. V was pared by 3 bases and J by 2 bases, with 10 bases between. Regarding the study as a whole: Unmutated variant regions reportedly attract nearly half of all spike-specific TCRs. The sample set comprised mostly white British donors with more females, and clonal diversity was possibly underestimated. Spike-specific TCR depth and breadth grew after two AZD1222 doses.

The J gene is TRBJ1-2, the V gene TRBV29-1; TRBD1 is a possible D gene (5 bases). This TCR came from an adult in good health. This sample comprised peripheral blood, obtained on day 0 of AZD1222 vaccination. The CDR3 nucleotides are TGCAGCGTTGATCTGGACACCAACTATGGCTACACCTTC. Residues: CSVDLDTNYGYTF.